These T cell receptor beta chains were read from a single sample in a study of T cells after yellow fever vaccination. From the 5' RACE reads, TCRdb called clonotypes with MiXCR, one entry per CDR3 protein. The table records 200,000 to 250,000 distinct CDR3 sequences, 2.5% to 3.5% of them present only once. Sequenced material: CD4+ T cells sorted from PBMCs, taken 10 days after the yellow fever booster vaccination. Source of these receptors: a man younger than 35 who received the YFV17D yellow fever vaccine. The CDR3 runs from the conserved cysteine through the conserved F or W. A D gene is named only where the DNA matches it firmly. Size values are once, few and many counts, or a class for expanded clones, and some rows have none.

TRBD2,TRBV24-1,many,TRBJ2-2,CATSDPPATSAGELFF,TGTGCCACCAGTGATCCCCCGGCGACTAGCGCCGGGGAGCTGTTTTTT
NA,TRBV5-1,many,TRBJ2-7,CASSLDWDGAYEQYF,TGCGCCAGCAGCTTGGATTGGGACGGAGCCTACGAGCAGTACTTC
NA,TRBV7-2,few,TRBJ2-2,CASSFDPWSGELFF,TGTGCCAGCAGCTTCGACCCCTGGTCCGGGGAGCTGTTTTTT
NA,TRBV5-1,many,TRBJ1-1,CASSLAPDSNTEAFF,TGCGCCAGCAGCTTGGCTCCGGACAGCAACACTGAAGCTTTCTTT
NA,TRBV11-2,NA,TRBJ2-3,CASSRVDPVDTQYF,TGTGCCAGCAGCAGAGTGGATCCCGTAGATACGCAGTATTTT
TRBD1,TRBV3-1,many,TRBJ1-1,CASSLIPTGARTEAFF,TGTGCCAGCAGCCTCATTCCCACAGGGGCCCGGACTGAAGCTTTCTTT
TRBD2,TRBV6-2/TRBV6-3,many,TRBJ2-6,CASSYSLAGYSGANVLTF,TGTGCCAGCAGTTACTCCCTAGCGGGGTACTCTGGGGCCAACGTCCTGACTTTC
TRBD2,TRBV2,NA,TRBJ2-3,CASSVSGVGDTQYF,TGTGCCAGCAGTGTAAGCGGGGTGGGAGATACGCAGTATTTT
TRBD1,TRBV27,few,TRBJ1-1,CASSFNPGGTEAFF,TGTGCCAGCAGTTTTAACCCAGGGGGCACTGAAGCTTTCTTT
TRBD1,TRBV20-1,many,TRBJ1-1,CSASWDRNTEAFF,TGCAGTGCTAGTTGGGACAGGAACACTGAAGCTTTCTTT
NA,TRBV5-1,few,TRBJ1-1,CASSLSGGQHTEAFF,TGCGCCAGCAGCTTGTCCGGGGGGCAACACACTGAAGCTTTCTTT
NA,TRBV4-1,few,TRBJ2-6,CASSQARDGSSGANVLTF,TGCGCCAGCAGCCAAGCTCGGGACGGTAGCTCTGGGGCCAACGTCCTGACTTTC
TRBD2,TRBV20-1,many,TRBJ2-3,CSAAGGFTDTQYF,TGCAGTGCTGCGGGGGGCTTCACAGATACGCAGTATTTT
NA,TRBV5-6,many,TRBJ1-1,CASSKRGRDTEAFF,TGTGCCAGCAGTAAGAGGGGCCGAGACACTGAAGCTTTCTTT
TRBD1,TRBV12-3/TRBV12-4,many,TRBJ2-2,CASSLDRGSAGELFF,TGTGCCAGCAGCTTGGACAGGGGGAGTGCCGGGGAGCTGTTTTTT
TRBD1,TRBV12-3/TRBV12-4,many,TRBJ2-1,CASGPTGPGIEQFF,TGTGCCAGCGGTCCGACAGGGCCCGGGATTGAGCAGTTCTTC
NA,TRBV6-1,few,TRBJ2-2,CASSAPSQGNTGELFF,TGTGCCAGCAGTGCACCCTCACAGGGGAACACCGGGGAGCTGTTTTTT
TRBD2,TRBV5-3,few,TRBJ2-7,CARSLASAGAYEQYF,TGTGCCAGAAGCTTGGCATCGGCGGGGGCCTACGAGCAGTACTTC
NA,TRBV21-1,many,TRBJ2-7,CVDPRGYEQYF,TGTGTCGACCCAAGGGGGTACGAGCAGTACTTC
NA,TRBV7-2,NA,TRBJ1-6,CASRGGGRRGYNSPLHF,TGTGCCAGCAGGGGGGGAGGGCGGAGAGGGTATAATTCACCCCTCCACTTT
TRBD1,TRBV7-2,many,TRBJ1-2,CASSAREGARDGYTF,TGTGCCAGCAGCGCCCGGGAGGGGGCGCGGGATGGCTACACCTTC
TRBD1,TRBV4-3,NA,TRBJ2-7,CASSQAPGQGSYEQYF,TGCGCCAGCAGCCAAGCCCCGGGACAGGGCTCCTACGAGCAGTACTTC
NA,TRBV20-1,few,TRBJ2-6,CSARRQGSSGANVLTF,TGCAGTGCTAGACGGCAGGGAAGCTCTGGGGCCAACGTCCTGACTTTC
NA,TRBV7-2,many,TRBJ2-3,CASRNSLGTDTQYF,TGTGCCAGCAGAAACAGTCTCGGGACAGATACGCAGTATTTT
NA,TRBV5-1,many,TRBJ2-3,CASSPEGASTDTQYF,TGCGCCAGCAGCCCGGAGGGGGCTAGCACAGATACGCAGTATTTT
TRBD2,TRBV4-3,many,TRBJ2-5,CASSRTGSGQETQYF,TGCGCCAGCAGCCGAACCGGTAGCGGGCAAGAGACCCAGTACTTC
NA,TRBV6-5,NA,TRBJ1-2,CASSSGTKNYGYTF,TGTGCCAGCAGCTCCGGGACAAAAAACTATGGCTACACCTTC
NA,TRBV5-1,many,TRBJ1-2,CASSLRRGGYTF,TGCGCCAGCAGCTTGAGAAGGGGTGGCTACACCTTC
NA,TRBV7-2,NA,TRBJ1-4,CASSYQSEKLFF,TGTGCCAGCAGCTACCAGTCTGAAAAACTGTTTTTT
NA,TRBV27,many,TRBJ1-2,CASSFRTTSGGYTF,TGTGCCAGCAGTTTTCGTACAACGTCGGGCGGCTACACCTTC
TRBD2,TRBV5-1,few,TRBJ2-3,CASSGGTSGGTDTQYF,TGCGCCAGCAGCGGAGGGACTAGCGGGGGCACAGATACGCAGTATTTT
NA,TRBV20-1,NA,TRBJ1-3,CSAVYGGDGNTIYF,TGCAGCGCTGTCTACGGGGGGGATGGAAACACCATATATTTT
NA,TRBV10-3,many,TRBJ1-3,CAISAVTRHGNTIYF,TGTGCCATCAGTGCGGTCACCCGCCATGGAAACACCATATATTTT
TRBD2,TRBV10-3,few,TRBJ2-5,CAIQGLAWETQYF,TGTGCCATCCAAGGACTAGCGTGGGAGACCCAGTACTTC
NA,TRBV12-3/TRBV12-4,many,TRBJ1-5,CASSLRVGNQPQHF,TGTGCCAGCAGTTTACGTGTGGGCAATCAGCCCCAGCATTTT
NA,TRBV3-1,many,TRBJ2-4,CASSSRQQGAKNIQYF,TGTGCCAGCAGCTCCAGACAACAGGGAGCCAAAAACATTCAGTACTTC
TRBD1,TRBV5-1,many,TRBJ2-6,CASDRDGTSGANVLTF,TGCGCCAGCGACAGGGACGGGACCTCTGGGGCCAACGTCCTGACTTTC
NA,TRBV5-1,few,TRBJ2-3,CASSLAPGLDTQYF,TGCGCCAGCAGCTTGGCCCCAGGGCTAGATACGCAGTATTTT
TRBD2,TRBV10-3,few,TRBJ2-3,CAISVKGGGLTDTQYF,TGTGCCATCAGTGTTAAGGGCGGGGGACTCACAGATACGCAGTATTTT
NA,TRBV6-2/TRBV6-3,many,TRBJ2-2,CASRLGSNTGELFF,TGTGCCAGCAGACTCGGGTCTAACACCGGGGAGCTGTTTTTT
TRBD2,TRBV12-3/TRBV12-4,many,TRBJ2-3,CASRGTSGSDTQYF,TGTGCCAGCAGGGGGACTAGCGGATCAGATACGCAGTATTTT
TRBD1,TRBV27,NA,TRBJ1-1,CASSLMRDRMNTEAFF,TGTGCCAGCAGTTTAATGAGGGACAGGATGAACACTGAAGCTTTCTTT
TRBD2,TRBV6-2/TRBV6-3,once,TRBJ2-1,CASSRRLAGGVNEQFF,TGTGCCAGCAGCCGACGCCTAGCGGGGGGCGTAAATGAGCAGTTCTTC
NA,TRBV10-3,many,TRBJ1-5,CAIRTPYSNQPQHF,TGTGCCATCAGGACGCCTTATAGCAATCAGCCCCAGCATTTT
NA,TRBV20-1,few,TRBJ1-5,CSAREQHAQHF,TGCAGTGCTAGAGAGCAGCACGCACAGCATTTT
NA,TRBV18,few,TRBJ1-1,CASSPPDMNTEAFF,TGTGCCAGCTCACCACCGGACATGAACACTGAAGCTTTCTTT
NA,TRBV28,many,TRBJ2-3,CASSIDRNSDTQYF,TGTGCCAGCAGCATCGACAGGAATTCAGATACGCAGTATTTT
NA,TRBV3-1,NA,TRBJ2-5,CASSQDRVKGETQYF,TGTGCCAGCAGCCAAGACAGGGTAAAGGGTGAGACCCAGTACTTC
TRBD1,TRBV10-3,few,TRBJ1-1,CAIKGRQGRTEAFF,TGTGCCATCAAAGGCAGACAGGGGCGAACTGAAGCTTTCTTT
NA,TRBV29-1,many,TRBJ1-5,CSAQDPNQPQHF,TGCAGCGCCCAGGACCCTAATCAGCCCCAGCATTTT
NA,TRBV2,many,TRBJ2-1,CASSVEGGEQFF,TGTGCCAGCAGTGTCGAGGGAGGTGAGCAGTTCTTC
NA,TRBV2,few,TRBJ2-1,CASSAEGRLGEQFF,TGTGCCAGCAGTGCAGAAGGGCGGCTCGGTGAGCAGTTCTTC
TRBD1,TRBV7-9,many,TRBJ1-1,CASSPGQGSTEAFF,TGTGCCAGCAGCCCGGGACAGGGATCCACTGAAGCTTTCTTT
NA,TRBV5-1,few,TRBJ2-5,CASSLAGQRQETQYF,TGCGCCAGCAGCTTGGCCGGGCAGCGCCAAGAGACCCAGTACTTC
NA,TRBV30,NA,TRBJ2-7,CAWRRDSYEQYF,TGTGCCTGGAGGAGGGATTCCTACGAGCAGTACTTC